What follows are 11 T cell receptor beta chains derived from one specimen sequenced in a study of technical replicates of blood from a few donors. Here immunoSEQ multiplex PCR was the method, and the copy in TCRdb shows in-frame clones only, minus some. The sample yields about 59,000 clones, approximately 92% seen once. Input material: PBMCs. These receptor sequences come from a human donor in good health. Some clones in this sample may be carry-over from other donors' samples.

V and J are TRBV6-5 and TRBJ2-2; 9 positions agree with TRBD1. The CDR3 runs to 16 residues. Unmatched junction bases numbered 6, after V lost 2 bases and J lost 5 bases. Germline lookup yields CDR1 MNHEY and CDR2 SVGAGI. For the CDR3, the DNA is TGTGCCAGCAGTTACGCGGTGACAGGGGGGACCGGGGAGCTGTTTTTT. Its translation is CASSYAVTGGTGELFF.

This clone appeared a single time. The CDR3 region is CASSPSTSGSWIQYF. Written as DNA, the CDR3 is TGTGCCAGCAGCCCCTCCACTAGCGGGAGTTGGATTCAGTACTTC. V is TRBV9 and J is TRBJ2-4, with TRBD2 matching over 11 bases. Trimming removed 4 bases from V and 10 bases from J; junction bases left unmatched: 10. Germline loops: CDR1 SGDLS, CDR2 YYNGEE. This CDR3 is built from 15 residues.

The chain employs TRBV6-6 and TRBJ2-5, with 9 bases that match TRBD2. Trimming cost V 2 bases and J 5 bases; bases outside gene matches: 6. CDR3 length: 15 amino acids. Germline V gives CDR1 MNHNY, CDR2 SVGAGI (reference sequence). The CDR3 loop is CASSYEAGGLETQYF. CDR3 nucleotide sequence: TGTGCCAGCAGTTACGAAGCGGGAGGCCTTGAGACCCAGTACTTC.

The chain links TRBV30 to TRBJ2-7; D possibly corresponds to TRBD1 (5 bases). The CDR3 runs 14 residues. The ends were cut back, 1 base at V and 6 bases at J, with 16 bases in the middle. CDR1 is GTSNPN and CDR2 is SVGIG in the germline V gene (reference sequence). The CDR3 DNA follows: TGTGCCTGGAGTGACAGGCGCCTCCGACGCGAGCAGTACTTC. Encoded protein: CAWSDRRLRREQYF.

This clone was picked up one time. The chain is built from TRBV20-1 and TRBJ2-3; D is perhaps TRBD1 (5 bases). Germline V lookup: CDR1 DFQATT, CDR2 SNEGSKA (reference sequence). V lost 5 bases, J lost 5 bases, and 8 bases lay in between. CDR3 size: 11 residues. CDR3 loop: CSAYTGDTQYF. CDR3 bases: TGCAGTGCTTATACAGGAGATACGCAGTATTTT.

The chain uses TRBV6-5 and TRBJ2-7; D is perhaps TRBD2 (5 bases). Looked up from germline, CDR1 is MNHEY and CDR2 is SVGAGI. The CDR3 is made up of 16 amino acids. Trimming cost V 0 bases and J 0 bases, with 12 bases left between them. CDR3 amino acids: CASSYSFGESSYEQYF. CDR3 sequence (DNA): TGTGCCAGCAGTTACTCTTTCGGGGAAAGCTCCTACGAGCAGTACTTC.

This chain links TRBV20-1 with TRBJ2-5; D uncertain. This CDR3 is 11 amino acids long. Germline V lookup: CDR1 DFQATT, CDR2 SNEGSKA (reference sequence). V gave up 6 bases and J gave up 4 bases, with 9 bases separating them. The CDR3 region is CSASVPETQYF. CDR3 DNA sequence: TGCAGTGCCAGTGTCCCAGAGACCCAGTACTTC.

The J gene is TRBJ2-3, the V gene TRBV4-3, with 8 bases matching TRBD2. The junction had 3 bases not matched to a gene; V was cut back by 0 bases and J by 4 bases. Germline V gene data show CDR1 as LGHNA and CDR2 as YSLEER. The CDR3 loop spans 15 amino acids. In nucleotides, the CDR3 is TGCGCCAGCAGCCAAGATCGGGAGGGTTCAGATACGCAGTATTTT. Its protein is CASSQDREGSDTQYF.

The chain uses TRBV7-3 and TRBJ2-5; 7 bases match TRBD2. The germline V gene has CDR1 SGHTA and CDR2 FQGTGA. V shed 5 bases, J shed 5 bases, and the junction held 14 bases outside the gene matches. The CDR3 sequence is 16 residues long. The CDR3 bases are TGTGCCAGCAGCGCCCAACCGGGACTACCCACCGAGACCCAGTACTTC. Residues: CASSAQPGLPTETQYF.

V gene TRBV29-1 combines with J gene TRBJ2-3; TRBD2 is a possible D gene (5 bases). The CDR3 runs 11 residues. The V and J ends lost 5 bases and 6 bases respectively, with 9 bases between them. From germline, CDR1 is SQVTM and CDR2 ANQGSEA. CDR3 residues: CSVFQRDTQYF. The CDR3 nucleotides read TGCAGCGTTTTCCAGCGGGATACGCAGTATTTT.

The rearrangement links TRBV5-6 to TRBJ2-7; possible D gene TRBD1, 5 bases. Between the trimmed V and J ends, which lost 3 bases and 2 bases, there was a span of 15 bases. Germline CDR1 reads SGHDT; CDR2 reads YYEEEE. The CDR3 is made up of 15 amino acids. The CDR3 DNA is TGTGCCAGCAGCTGCCCTTCCAGGGATACCTACGAGCAGTACTTC. Translation: CASSCPSRDTYEQYF.